Each of the 30 T cell receptor beta chains below was sequenced from the same sample in a study of T cells in Graves' hyperthyroidism and ophthalmopathy. The TCR beta CDR3 regions underwent amplification using RNA transcripts as the source. First-round RT-PCR of the TCR CDR3 relied on the HTBI primer set. TCRdb fed the multiplex PCR reads into MiXCR, producing one record per CDR3 protein. Found here are 300,000 to 400,000 distinct CDR3 sequences, approximately 14% of them singletons; the top ten hold approximately 11%. Sequences were obtained from blood. The receptors were gathered from a woman aged 55-70 years with Graves' hyperthyroidism.

The chain joins TRBV19 to TRBJ1-2, with D possibly matching TRBD1 (6 bases). This CDR3 comprises 14 residues. Germline CDR1 reads LNHDA; CDR2 reads SQIVND (reference sequence). V lost 3 bases, J lost 2 bases, and 10 bases lay in between. The CDR3 loop is CASSMQGTNYGYTF. The DNA of the CDR3 is TGTGCCAGTAGTATGCAGGGGACGAACTATGGCTACACCTTC.

The genes are TRBV28 and TRBJ2-4; 7 bases line up with TRBD1. The CDR3 consists of 16 residues. Germline V CDR1 and CDR2: MDHEN, SYDVKM. With V trimmed by 6 bases and J by 0 bases, 8 bases remained unmatched. The CDR3 coding sequence is TGTGCCAGCAGCCTGACAGGGCCCCTAGCCAAAAACATTCAGTACTTC. It is translated as CASSLTGPLAKNIQYF.

This clonotype was seen repeatedly, ten times or more. The chain uses TRBV3-1 and TRBJ2-5; 9 bases are shared with TRBD1. This CDR3 is built from 15 residues. V was clipped by 3 bases and J by 1 base; unmatched bases: 3. Germline assignment: CDR1 LGHDT and CDR2 YNNKEL (reference sequence). The CDR3 bases are TGTGCCAGCAGCCACCCGGGACAGGGCCAAGAGACCCAGTACTTC. This gives the protein CASSHPGQGQETQYF.

This clonotype was counted ten times or more. The chain links TRBV11-2 to TRBJ2-1; TRBD2 aligns across 9 bases. Germline CDR1 and CDR2: SGHAT and FQNNGV. Trimming cost V 4 bases and J 15 bases; bases outside gene matches: 13. The CDR3 extends over 14 amino acids. In DNA, the CDR3 is TGTGCCAGCAGCTATTCGCCGGCGGGAGGGCTGGGGTTCTTC. Amino acid sequence: CASSYSPAGGLGFF.

The table lists this clonotype with many counts. V and J are TRBV12-3 or TRBV12-4 and TRBJ1-5, with unresolved D. This CDR3 comprises 13 residues. V gave up 3 bases and J gave up 5 bases, with 8 bases separating them. This CDR3 is CASSFSSDQPQHF. CDR3 DNA: TGTGCCAGCAGTTTCTCTTCGGATCAGCCCCAGCATTTT.

This clonotype was picked up many times. CDR3 amino acids: CATSDDGTSGVEQYF. Here the CDR3 DNA reads TGTGCCACCAGTGATGACGGGACTAGCGGGGTCGAGCAGTACTTC. This chain connects TRBV24-1 to TRBJ2-7; 13 positions match TRBD2. This CDR3 is 15 amino acids long. Trimming took 3 bases from V and 6 from J; bases not matched to a gene: 4. Germline V gene lookup returns CDR1 KGHDR and CDR2 SFDVKD.

This clonotype was observed at least ten times. V gene TRBV3-1 combines with J gene TRBJ2-3; 14 bases map to TRBD2. The CDR3 consists of 18 residues. Germline CDR1 reads LGHDT; CDR2 reads YNNKEL (reference sequence). Trimming removed 0 bases from V and 2 bases from J; junction bases left unmatched: 4. The CDR3 coding sequence is TGTGCCAGCAGCCAAGATGGGACTAGCGGGAGTTTCACAGATACGCAGTATTTT. This translates into CASSQDGTSGSFTDTQYF.

This clonotype came up many times. Written as DNA, the CDR3 is TGCGCCAGCAGCCGGGACAGGTATGGCTACACCTTC. Its translation is CASSRDRYGYTF. This chain connects TRBV5-1 to TRBJ1-2; 8 positions match TRBD1. Germline CDR1 SGHRS, CDR2 YFSETQ. This CDR3 spans 12 amino acids. Losses at the gene ends were 4 bases for V and 5 bases for J; bases not matched to a gene: 1.

This clonotype was counted ten times or more. This rearrangement joins TRBV30 to TRBJ1-4; D is perhaps TRBD1 (6 bases). The CDR3 runs to 13 residues. Trimming stripped 5 bases from V and 4 bases from J, with 11 bases between. Per the germline V gene, CDR1 is GTSNPN and CDR2 is SVGIG (reference sequence). The chain's CDR3 is CAWATGGNEKLFF. CDR3 DNA: TGTGCCTGGGCGACAGGTGGTAATGAAAAACTGTTTTTT.

This clonotype was detected only a few times. The J gene is TRBJ2-4, the V gene TRBV6-1; 10 nucleotides line up with TRBD2. V gave up 6 bases and J gave up 16 bases; unmatched junction bases: 12. The germline V gene encodes CDR1 MNHNS and CDR2 SASEGT. The length of the CDR3 is 13 residues. In DNA, the CDR3 is TGTGCCAGCAGCCTGTTGCTAGCGGGAGTTGGCTACTTC. Amino acids: CASSLLLAGVGYF.

This clonotype was counted only a few times. The chain recombines TRBV19 with TRBJ2-1; 10 nucleotides align to TRBD2. The CDR3 has 18 amino acids. The germline V gene has CDR1 LNHDA and CDR2 SQIVND (reference sequence). J gave up 3 bases and V 1 base, and 9 bases lay outside the gene matches. The CDR3 coding sequence is TGTGCCAGTAGTATAGTGGGGGCCGGGACTAGCGACTACAATGAGCAGTTCTTC. The encoded protein is CASSIVGAGTSDYNEQFF.

This clonotype was observed at least ten times. The rearrangement links TRBV28 to TRBJ2-7; D is tentatively TRBD1 or TRBD2 (7 bases each). V was pared by 6 bases and J by 0 bases, with 15 bases between. CDR1 MDHEN and CDR2 SYDVKM come from the germline V gene. The CDR3 totals 15 residues. The CDR3, as DNA: TGTGCCAGCAGCACGACAGGGAGGGACTCCTACGAGCAGTACTTC. Residues: CASSTTGRDSYEQYF.

Many counts were recorded for this clonotype. J is TRBJ2-5 and V is TRBV2; TRBD2 agrees at 11 bases. CDR1 SNHLY and CDR2 FYNNEI come from the germline V gene. Unmatched junction bases numbered 12, after V lost 4 bases and J lost 8 bases. There are 16 residues in the CDR3. As DNA, the CDR3 is TGTGCCAGCAGTGCACTAGCGGGAGTGGAGGGAGAAACCCAGTACTTC. It translates to CASSALAGVEGETQYF.

The genes are TRBV18 and TRBJ2-1, with 11 bases that match TRBD2. The CDR3 loop spans 16 amino acids. V was pared by 6 bases and J by 8 bases, with 12 bases of the junction left unmatched. Germline V gene lookup returns CDR1 KGHSH and CDR2 LQKENI. CDR3 amino acids: CASSLSTSGTLHEQFF. In DNA, the CDR3 is TGTGCCAGCTCTCTATCGACTAGCGGGACCCTTCATGAGCAGTTCTTC.

In this sample, this clonotype turned up many times. V gene TRBV7-2 combines with J gene TRBJ2-7; D remains unclear. V lost 1 base and J 2 bases, leaving 12 bases between the germline ends. In germline, CDR1 is SGHTA, CDR2 FQGNSA. The length of the CDR3 is 15 residues. CDR3: CASSLDRPGPYEQYF. The CDR3 bases are TGTGCCAGCAGCTTAGACAGACCGGGCCCCTACGAGCAGTACTTC.

V is TRBV29-1 and J is TRBJ1-5, with D possibly matching TRBD1 (5 bases). V gave up 6 bases and J gave up 2 bases, with 11 bases separating them. Germline V gives CDR1 SQVTM, CDR2 ANQGSEA. The CDR3 covers 13 residues. This CDR3 is CSVGDRGNQPQHF. CDR3 coding DNA: TGCAGCGTCGGGGACCGAGGCAATCAGCCCCAGCATTTT.

The CDR3: CAIGTENTEAFF. CDR3 sequence (DNA): TGTGCCATAGGGACAGAGAACACTGAAGCTTTCTTT. This sequence joins TRBV10-3 and TRBJ1-1, with TRBD1 matching over 7 bases. V shed 9 bases and J 1 base; nucleotides not matched to a gene: 2. Germline V gives CDR1 ENHRY, CDR2 SYGVKD. The CDR3 runs 12 residues.

The chain uses TRBV6-1 and TRBJ2-7; 8 nucleotides line up with TRBD2. Trimming cost V 8 bases and J 3 bases; bases outside gene matches: 6. Germline V gene data show CDR1 as MNHNS and CDR2 as SASEGT. The CDR3 has 13 residues. CDR3: CASAGGVNYEQYF. Written as DNA, the CDR3 is TGTGCCAGCGCGGGAGGCGTTAACTACGAGCAGTACTTC.

The rearrangement joins TRBV6-2 or TRBV6-3 to TRBJ1-5; maybe TRBD1 (5 bases). CDR3 length: 15 residues. The germline CDR1 and CDR2 sequences are MNHEY and SVGEGT. V was pared by 2 bases and J by 6 bases, with 14 bases between. Here the CDR3 DNA reads TGTGCCAGCAGTTACGGTGGGACGGTCCCTCAGCCCCAGCATTTT. It yields the protein CASSYGGTVPQPQHF.

This clonotype turned up a few times. This chain uses TRBV5-1 with TRBJ1-6, with 7 bases fitting TRBD1. The CDR3 has 15 amino acids. The germline CDR1 and CDR2 sequences are SGHRS and YFSETQ. The J segment lost 2 bases and the V segment lost 4 bases, leaving 3 bases of the junction unmatched. CDR3 loop: CASSPQGAYNSPLHF. The CDR3 nucleotides read TGCGCCAGCAGCCCTCAGGGGGCCTATAATTCACCCCTCCACTTT.

This clonotype came up many times. The chain couples TRBV7-2 to TRBJ1-1; D call uncertain. V lost 1 base and J 4 bases, leaving 16 bases between the germline ends. Germline-derived CDR1 and CDR2 are SGHTA and FQGNSA. The CDR3 sequence is 16 residues long. The CDR3 region has the DNA TGTGCCAGCAGCTTAGAGTTGTTGCTAGTCCCCACTGAAGCTTTCTTT. Residues: CASSLELLLVPTEAFF. The variable domain in full, with the rest retrieved from reference TRBV7-2 and TRBJ1-1, is GAGVSQSPSNKVTEKGKDVELRCDPISGHTALYWYRQSLGQGLEFLIYFQGNSAPDKSGLPSDRFSAERTGGSVSTLTIQRTQQEDSAVYLCASSLELLLVPTEAFFGQGTRLTVV.

This chain links TRBV20-1 with TRBJ2-3, with D maybe TRBD1 (6 bases). V was cut by 6 bases and J by 8 bases, with 21 bases left in between. Per germline, CDR1 DFQATT and CDR2 SNEGSKA (reference sequence). The CDR3 is made up of 14 amino acids. This chain's CDR3 is CSAQITGPGGTQYF. CDR3 in DNA: TGCAGTGCCCAGATTACAGGGCCTGGGGGTACGCAGTATTTT.

The gene calls are TRBV11-2 and TRBJ2-1; D might be TRBD2 (5 bases). Trimming removed 5 bases at V and 10 bases at J, with 18 bases between. This CDR3 is built from 14 residues. Germline V gene data show CDR1 as SGHAT and CDR2 as FQNNGV. CDR3 nucleotides: TGTGCCAGCAGCCCGCGAACGGGGAGAACGGAGCAGTTCTTC. It translates to CASSPRTGRTEQFF.

This clonotype was seen many times. The V and J genes are TRBV24-1 and TRBJ2-3, with no clear D. The length of the CDR3 is 16 residues. The germline V and J ends were trimmed by 4 bases and 0 bases, with 13 bases remaining between them. Germline CDR1 reads KGHDR; CDR2 reads SFDVKD. The CDR3 reads CATSDLEAPSTDTQYF. The CDR3, as DNA: TGTGCCACCAGTGACCTTGAGGCCCCTAGCACAGATACGCAGTATTTT.

The rearrangement links TRBV5-1 to TRBJ2-2; unclear D gene. CDR1 and CDR2 (germline): SGHRS, YFSETQ. The CDR3 is 15 residues long. The V end lost 0 bases, the J end lost 4 bases, and 10 bases lay between the germline ends. CDR3: CASSLGRPGTGELFF. The CDR3 DNA is TGCGCCAGCAGCTTGGGCAGGCCGGGCACCGGGGAGCTGTTTTTT.

J is TRBJ2-5 and V is TRBV19, with a possible D match to TRBD2 (5 bases). Germline CDR1 reads LNHDA; CDR2 reads SQIVND (reference sequence). Trimming stripped 4 bases from V and 5 bases from J, with 17 bases between. The CDR3 has 15 residues. The CDR3 loop is CASSSMREAQETQYF. CDR3 sequence (DNA): TGTGCCAGTAGTAGTATGAGGGAAGCGCAGGAGACCCAGTACTTC.

Here the CDR3 reads CASSPGDSAGEQYF. For the CDR3, the DNA is TGTGCCAGCAGTCCCGGGGACTCGGCCGGGGAGCAGTATTTT. The genes are TRBV27 and TRBJ2-2; D may be TRBD2 (6 bases). The DNA end is a closer match to TRBJ2-3, so the J assignment may be wrong. Looked up from germline, CDR1 is MNHEY and CDR2 is SMNVEV (reference sequence). CDR3 length: 14 residues.

This clonotype was counted many times. The rearrangement uses TRBV12-3 or TRBV12-4 and TRBJ1-4, with D maybe TRBD1 (5 bases). CDR3 length equals 15 residues. V lost 7 bases, J lost 8 bases, and 20 bases lay in between. The CDR3 region has the DNA TGTGCCAGCACCGACCCTCGGCAGGGCGGAGAAAAACTGTTTTTT. It translates to CASTDPRQGGEKLFF.

This clonotype was counted at least ten times. The chain recombines TRBV12-3 or TRBV12-4 with TRBJ2-1; possibly TRBD1 for D (5 bases). This CDR3 has 13 residues. V was trimmed by 6 bases and J by 7 bases, leaving 13 bases between them. CDR3 loop: CASSRNQGNEQFF. Here the CDR3 DNA reads TGTGCCAGCAGCCGGAACCAGGGTAATGAGCAGTTCTTC.

This clonotype has just a few counts. This chain connects TRBV7-9 to TRBJ1-5, with D uncertain. V was shortened by 3 bases and J by 6 bases, with 12 bases between the two germline ends. The CDR3 length is 14 residues. CDR1 is SEHNR, CDR2 FQNEAQ, per germline (reference sequence). CDR3 residues: CASSFVGAGQPQHF. The CDR3 bases are TGTGCCAGCAGCTTCGTGGGCGCGGGTCAGCCCCAGCATTTT.